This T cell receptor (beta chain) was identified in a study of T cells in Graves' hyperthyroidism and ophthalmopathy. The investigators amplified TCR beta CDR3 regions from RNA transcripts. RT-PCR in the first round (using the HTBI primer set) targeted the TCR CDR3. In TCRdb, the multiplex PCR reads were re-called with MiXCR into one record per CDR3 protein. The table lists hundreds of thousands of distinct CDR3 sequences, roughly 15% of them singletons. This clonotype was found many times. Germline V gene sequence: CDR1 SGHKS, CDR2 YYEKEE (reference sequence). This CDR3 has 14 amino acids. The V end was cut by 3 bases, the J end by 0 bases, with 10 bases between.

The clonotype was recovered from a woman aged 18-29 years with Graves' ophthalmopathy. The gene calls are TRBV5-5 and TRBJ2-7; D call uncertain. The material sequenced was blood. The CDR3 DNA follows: TGTGCCAGCAGCTCCGACTGGATCTCCTACGAGCAGTACTTC. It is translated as CASSSDWISYEQYF.